This paragraph covers one T cell receptor (beta chain) sequence. The target of this receptor is not known. The record has no base qualities; no much larger clone is one base away. Whole blood was collected in K2EDTA tubes by collaborating institutions according to the institutions' own protocols. For TCRbeta analysis, collaborators shipped samples as frozen whole blood, isolated PBMCs, or DNA extracted from either of those sample types. The immunoSEQ Assay, a bias-controlled multiplex PCR, was used to amplify TCRbeta CDR3 regions from genomic DNA. The study's own analysis went as follows. Within the assay, amplification of reference gene primers was used to estimate how many nucleated cells each sample contained. Sequence reads were collapsed and filtered to measure the absolute abundance of every unique TCRbeta CDR3 rearrangement. For each sample, productive Simpson clonality was calculated as the square root of Simpson's diversity index over productive rearrangements. In TCRdb, the immuneACCESS table is reduced to in-frame sequences with V and J assigned. These tables do not hold every clone; where another copy was compared, an unresolved V gene accounts for under half, and the others remain unexplained. V and J calls and clone size follow that table, whereas D and trimming were derived from the DNA. Recorded for this sample are 120,000 or so clones; around nine tenths of them occurred a single time. The top ten clonotypes cover about 1.5% of the sample.

This specimen comes from a study of blood T cell repertoires in COVID-19 (TCRdb year 2020). In terms of the full investigation: Samples covering the acute and convalescent phases of COVID-19 were provided by collaborators in the United States, Italy and Spain. The prospective study material was composed of cDNA or gDNA derived from T cells, B-cell-depleted T cells, or PBMCs. Subjects who had been exposed to COVID-19, were actively infected with it, or had recovered from it provided the deeply sampled blood TCRbeta repertoires that made up the dataset. The repertoires were made available in a free public database intended to serve as a resource for research on the immune response to SARS-CoV-2. Samples were obtained from the ongoing ImmuneRACE study (first 160 participants) and from 1,200 or so subjects provided by 6 global collaborators. Nearly every sample came with metadata listing a de-identified subject ID, COVID-19 status, age in years and sex. HLA class I and class II types, where available, came from metadata supplied by the sample provider rather than from assay-based typing.

The research as a whole found: How much clinical and demographic metadata was included differed by source and by participant, and the metadata was provided uncurated.

The sequence derives from a human donor in a cohort sampled during active COVID-19. Sequencing used peripheral blood.

The DNA sequence is given as TGTGCCAGCAGCTTGGGACAGGGGGCTTACGAGCAGTACTTC. Its translation reads: CASSLGQGAYEQYF. Rearrangement joined TRBV5-4 to TRBJ2-7, with TRBD1 matching 10 junction bases. V is trimmed back by 0 bases and J by 4 bases, and the junction contains 1 base that no gene match accounts for. The germline V gene (reference sequence) yields SGHNT for CDR1 and YYREEE for CDR2. Inclusive of the bounding cysteine and phenylalanine, the CDR3 is 14 residues long. Here the CDR3 DNA is all that survives: 42 bases in frame from base 1.